This T cell receptor beta chain was sequenced in a study of control samples from healthy donors and cancer patients. The CDR3 consists of 18 residues. Per germline, CDR1 LGHNA and CDR2 YSLEER. J gave up 1 base and V 0 bases, and 6 bases lay outside the gene matches. TCRdb's copy holds only in-frame clones and misses some; the assay was immunoSEQ multiplex PCR. Of fewer than 200,000 clones listed, 93% are singletons. The TCR sequence derives from a woman aged 55-70 years in good health. The chain couples TRBV4-3 to TRBJ1-5, with 10 bases fitting TRBD1. The sequencing input was blood. CDR3 coding DNA: TGCGCCAGCAGCCAAGAAGTGCAGACAGGGGGCAGCAATCAGCCCCAGCATTTT. This codes for CASSQEVQTGGSNQPQHF.